This TCR beta chain was captured by sequencing in a study of OX40 agonist ivuxolimab in advanced cancers. Per germline, CDR1 MNHNS and CDR2 SASEGT. This CDR3 contains 14 residues. V was clipped by 3 bases and J by 5 bases, with 11 bases between them. This table comes from immunoSEQ multiplex PCR, and its TCRdb copy is limited to in-frame clones, with some not included. The repertoire holds more than 60,000 clones, with around 85% as singletons. Patients with autoimmune history or systemic immunosuppression were excluded. The chain combines TRBV6-1 with TRBJ1-5, with D possibly being TRBD1 (5 bases). This specimen was CD4+ or CD8+ T cells sorted from blood, taken in a trial of the OX40 agonist ivuxolimab. The source of this sequence is an adult with an advanced solid tumor such as melanoma, head and neck, liver or kidney cancer. The CDR3 here is CASSEGRRDQPQHF. The CDR3 nucleotides are TGTGCCAGCAGTGAGGGACGGCGGGATCAGCCCCAGCATTTT.